The T cell receptor beta chain under discussion was sequenced for a study of T cell responses to AZD1222 COVID-19 vaccine. Assay: immunoSEQ multiplex PCR; the TCRdb copy retains only in-frame clones and omits some. The repertoire has about 120,000 clones, 88% of them found once; the top ten carry roughly a sixth. The CDR3 has 19 amino acids. The germline gives CDR1 LNHDA, CDR2 SQIVND (reference sequence). V was pared by 8 bases and J by 1 base, with 24 bases between. Study findings and constraints: Along spike, vaccine-associated CD4 TCRs were found throughout, with dominance at 160-218 and 743-854. Just a handful of people given AZD1222 tested seropositive at baseline.

Note on this clone: Its antigen is unidentified.

The receptor was isolated from an adult in good health. V usage is TRBV19 and J usage is TRBJ1-6, with D perhaps TRBD1 (5 bases). Sample: peripheral blood, taken on day 0 of MenACWY control vaccination. The CDR3 DNA is TGTGCCAGTGATGCCGCGGGGGTCGCCAAGGTGTCCTATAATTCACCCCTCCACTTT. Protein: CASDAAGVAKVSYNSPLHF.